Sequencing of this T cell receptor (beta chain) was carried out in a study of Graves' ophthalmopathy and Graves' hyperthyroidism. Researchers took RNA transcripts and amplified TCR beta CDR3 regions from them. HTBI primers primed a first-round RT-PCR, and a second-round multiplex PCR followed. TCRdb re-derived calls from the multiplex PCR reads in MiXCR, one entry per CDR3 protein. Among 200,000 to 250,000 distinct CDR3 sequences listed, around 42% were seen once. Looked up from germline, CDR1 is SGHTS and CDR2 is YDEGEE. V dropped 1 base and J dropped 6 bases, with 7 bases sitting between them. The CDR3 totals 12 residues. This clonotype was detected only a few times. The authors diagnosed from clinical symptoms, serum thyroxine, TRAb, thyroid ultrasound and orbital computed tomography.

The rearrangement joins TRBV5-8 to TRBJ1-1, with D tentatively TRBD1 (5 bases). Sequencing input: peripheral blood. The origin of this receptor is an adult man with Graves' ophthalmopathy. The CDR3, as DNA: TGTGCCAGCAGCTTGAAAGGGGCTGAAGCTTTCTTT. Amino acids: CASSLKGAEAFF.